This is a list of T cell receptor beta chains from one sample in a study of cytomegalovirus exposure and HLA in healthy donors. TCRdb keeps only in-frame clones here, not all; method: immunoSEQ multiplex PCR. Of approximately 170,000 clones listed, almost 75% were seen once; the top ten hold approximately 3%. Sequencing input: PBMCs. The receptors shown here come from a woman between 25 and 40 years old in good health and CMV-seropositive. CDR3s leave out the opening cysteine and the closing phenylalanine or tryptophan.

V: TRBV21-1; J: TRBJ1-3; CDR3: ASSVGQGNRNTIY
V: TRBV7-2; J: TRBJ2-1; CDR3: ASSLMGGSYNEQF
V: TRBV4-1; J: .; CDR3: ASSPGTSIYEQY
V: TRBV7-2; J: TRBJ1-1; CDR3: ASSLGGMRTEAF
V: TRBV6-1; J: TRBJ2-7; CDR3: ASRDSGRAGEQY
V: TRBV19; J: TRBJ2-2; CDR3: ASSDVAGSSAGELF
V: TRBV12-5; J: TRBJ1-2; CDR3: ASALDRGHGYT
V: TRBV7-9; J: TRBJ2-7; CDR3: ASSSPGTSKQY
V: TRBV19; J: TRBJ1-4; CDR3: ASSSLKHEKLF
V: TRBV18; J: TRBJ2-5; CDR3: ASSRIKEGTQY
V: TRBV27; J: .; CDR3: ASSLGQLYEQY
V: TRBV5-1; J: TRBJ1-1; CDR3: ASSLNFERPHEAF
V: TRBV28; J: TRBJ1-5; CDR3: ASSPEQGTGRYQPQH
V: TRBV6-1; J: TRBJ2-1; CDR3: ASSEAEYNEQF
V: TRBV27; J: TRBJ2-1; CDR3: AVLADNEQF
V: TRBV2; J: TRBJ1-1; CDR3: ASRVQGGYTEAF
V: TRBV27; J: TRBJ1-1; CDR3: ASSLSERPRNEAF
V: TRBV6-5; J: TRBJ1-1; CDR3: ASSLQVNTEAF
V: TRBV19; J: TRBJ2-3; CDR3: ASSRGAGGSTDTQY
V: TRBV29-1; J: TRBJ2-7; CDR3: SVVGRLHEQY
V: TRBV15; J: TRBJ1-4; CDR3: ATSRNRRGTTNEKLF
V: TRBV27; J: .; CDR3: ASSSRGQHYEQY
V: TRBV5-4; J: TRBJ2-7; CDR3: ASSTSGTGEQY
V: TRBV5-5; J: TRBJ2-5; CDR3: ASSVIPGQGGETQY
V: TRBV5-6; J: TRBJ2-7; CDR3: ASSLGTGPTDEQY
V: TRBV19; J: TRBJ2-7; CDR3: ASSISVLIHEQY
V: TRBV21-1; J: TRBJ2-7; CDR3: ASSNLSGQGVSYEQY